Following are 22 T cell receptor beta chains from one sample sequenced in a study of cytomegalovirus exposure and HLA in healthy donors. TCRdb's table, derived via immunoSEQ multiplex PCR, lists solely in-frame clones and lacks some. The profile shows over 50,000 clones, nearly 95% of them singletons. Sequencing input: PBMCs. The receptor source for this set is a man younger than 35 in good health and CMV-seropositive.

V is TRBV5-1 and J is TRBJ1-4, with TRBD1 matching 7 bases. Trimming at V came to 4 bases and at J to 5 bases, leaving 8 bases not matched to a gene. Per germline, CDR1 SGHRS and CDR2 YFSETQ. This CDR3 contains 15 residues. The CDR3 DNA reads TGCGCCAGCAGCACCATGACAGGGAGGAATGAAAAACTGTTTTTT. Its translation is CASSTMTGRNEKLFF.

This clone was observed once. V usage is TRBV2 and J usage is TRBJ2-1, with 11 bases identical to TRBD2. The germline CDR1 and CDR2 sequences are SNHLY and FYNNEI. The ends lost 6 bases at V and 4 bases at J; junction bases unmatched: 5. The CDR3 consists of 15 residues. CDR3 sequence (DNA): TGTGCCAGCAGGGCCGGGACTAGCGGATACAATGAGCAGTTCTTC. It specifies CASRAGTSGYNEQFF.

This clone was seen only once. The chain links TRBV6-1 to TRBJ2-3; tentatively, D is TRBD1 (6 bases). This CDR3 has 15 amino acids. V lost 1 base and J lost 3, with 11 bases in between. CDR1 and CDR2 from the germline V gene are MNHNS and SASEGT. CDR3 bases: TGTGCCAGCAGTGAAGTCCAGGGGCCGACAGATACGCAGTATTTT. Its translation: CASSEVQGPTDTQYF.

This rearrangement joins TRBV19 to TRBJ2-1, with 8 bases identical to TRBD2. This CDR3 is 15 amino acids long. CDR1 is LNHDA, CDR2 SQIVND, per germline (reference sequence). V trimming: 5 bases; J trimming: 5 bases; junction bases outside the gene matches: 8. Written as DNA, the CDR3 is TGTGCCAGTAGTGAACCGGGACTAGGGAACAATGAGCAGTTCTTC. Translating gives CASSEPGLGNNEQFF.

This clone was picked up a small number of times. The rearrangement links TRBV4-2 to TRBJ2-3; 15 nucleotides match TRBD2. The CDR3 runs to 16 residues. The ends lost 4 bases at V and 4 bases at J; junction bases unmatched: 3. Germline V gene lookup returns CDR1 LGHNA and CDR2 YNFKEQ. CDR3 in DNA: TGTGCCAGCAGCCCGGGACTAGCGGGAGGAGCAGATACGCAGTATTTT. Translation gives CASSPGLAGGADTQYF.

The rearrangement links TRBV9 to TRBJ1-4; no definite D call. The V end was cut by 3 bases, the J end by 8 bases, with 17 bases between. Germline V gives CDR1 SGDLS, CDR2 YYNGEE. CDR3 length equals 15 residues. The CDR3 loop reads CASSATSGPREKLFF. The CDR3 coding sequence is TGTGCCAGCAGCGCCACTAGCGGCCCGAGGGAAAAACTGTTTTTT.

This rearrangement joins TRBV5-1 to TRBJ2-3; 12 bases fit TRBD2. The length of the CDR3 is 16 residues. V gave up 3 bases and J gave up 3 bases; unmatched junction bases: 5. CDR1 SGHRS and CDR2 YFSETQ come from the germline V gene. CDR3 loop: CASSSSGRAVTDTQYF. CDR3 DNA: TGCGCCAGCAGCTCTAGCGGGAGGGCCGTAACAGATACGCAGTATTTT.

The rearrangement joins TRBV10-3 to TRBJ1-1; 9 nucleotides agree with TRBD1. CDR1 ENHRY and CDR2 SYGVKD come from the germline V gene. Unmatched junction bases numbered 10, after V lost 0 bases and J lost 2 bases. This CDR3 region has 18 residues. In DNA form, the CDR3 reads TGTGCCATCAGTGAGTCGATTGGGGACAGGGTAATTAACACTGAAGCTTTCTTT. This translates into CAISESIGDRVINTEAFF.

A single count supports this clone. This chain connects TRBV10-3 to TRBJ2-3; 14 nucleotides align to TRBD2. CDR1 and CDR2 (germline): ENHRY, SYGVKD. Losses at the gene ends were 10 bases for V and 5 bases for J; bases not matched to a gene: 14. The CDR3 length is 17 residues. This CDR3 is CATRLAGGPFRLDTQYF. The CDR3 DNA reads as TGTGCCACTCGACTAGCGGGAGGGCCGTTTCGGTTAGATACGCAGTATTTT.

The chain carries TRBV6-5 and TRBJ1-3; tentatively, D is TRBD1 (5 bases). This CDR3 is built from 15 residues. Trimming took 6 bases from V and 2 from J, leaving 14 bases between them. The germline V gene has CDR1 MNHEY and CDR2 SVGAGI. The CDR3 region is CASSLTAGPGNTIYF. In DNA form, the CDR3 reads TGTGCCAGCAGCCTTACGGCAGGGCCTGGAAACACCATATATTTT.

The V call is TRBV19, the J call TRBJ2-2; 8 bases agree with TRBD1. CDR1 is LNHDA and CDR2 is SQIVND in the germline V gene (reference sequence). This CDR3 is 15 amino acids long. Trimming cost V 8 bases and J 1 base; bases outside gene matches: 6. The CDR3 protein is CASFNRGKNTGELFF. CDR3 bases: TGTGCCAGTTTCAACAGGGGGAAGAACACCGGGGAGCTGTTTTTT. Full variable domain (missing parts from reference TRBV19 and TRBJ2-2): DGGITQSPKYLFRKEGQNVTLSCEQNLNHDAMYWYRQDPGQGLRLIYYSQIVNDFQKGDIAEGYSVSREKKESFPLTVTSAQKNPTAFYLCASFNRGKNTGELFFGEGSRLTVL.

In nucleotides, the CDR3 is TGCGCCAGCAGCCAAAAAGTCTTGACTAGCGGGACCGGTGAGCAGTTCTTC. Protein product: CASSQKVLTSGTGEQFF. The genes are TRBV4-1 and TRBJ2-1; 11 bases line up with TRBD2. From germline, CDR1 is MGHRA and CDR2 YSYEKL. There are 17 residues in the CDR3. Trimming at V came to 2 bases and at J to 9 bases, leaving 12 bases not matched to a gene.

The J gene is TRBJ2-1, the V gene TRBV6-4; 14 positions agree with TRBD2. From germline, CDR1 is MRHNA and CDR2 SNTAGT. The length of the CDR3 is 15 residues. Trimming removed 3 bases from V and 6 bases from J; junction bases left unmatched: 1. The CDR3 here is CASSEGTSGSNEQFF. The DNA of the CDR3 is TGTGCCAGCAGTGAGGGGACTAGCGGGAGCAATGAGCAGTTCTTC.

The rearrangement joins TRBV5-1 to TRBJ2-5; no firm D call. The CDR3 is 10 amino acids. V was shortened by 7 bases and J by 5 bases, with 6 bases between the two germline ends. The germline gives CDR1 SGHRS, CDR2 YFSETQ. The CDR3 loop reads CASAGETQYF. DNA for the CDR3: TGCGCCAGCGCCGGGGAGACCCAGTACTTC.

The V and J genes are TRBV30 and TRBJ2-7; 10 positions agree with TRBD2. The J segment lost 5 bases and the V segment lost 0 bases, leaving 4 bases of the junction unmatched. Germline V gives CDR1 GTSNPN, CDR2 SVGIG (reference sequence). CDR3 length: 14 residues. This CDR3 reads CAWSVTSGNHEQYF. DNA for the CDR3: TGTGCCTGGAGTGTAACTAGCGGGAACCACGAGCAGTACTTC.

The sample holds one count of this clone. In nucleotides, the CDR3 is TGTGCCATTCAGACTAGCGGGAGAAGGGGTGAGCAGTTCTTC. The encoded protein is CAIQTSGRRGEQFF. J is TRBJ2-1 and V is TRBV10-3, with 12 positions matching TRBD2. Germline values: CDR1 ENHRY, CDR2 SYGVKD. After removal of 9 bases from V and 9 bases from J, the junction contained 9 bases not matched to a gene. The CDR3 length is 14 residues.

V gene TRBV30 combines with J gene TRBJ2-7; D is perhaps TRBD1 (5 bases). The V gene lost 8 bases and the J gene lost 0 bases, with 26 bases spanning the gap. Germline values: CDR1 GTSNPN, CDR2 SVGIG (reference sequence). The CDR3 length is 17 residues. DNA for the CDR3: TGTGCCGGCCTAAGACGGACCGACAGCCCACCCTCCTACGAGCAGTACTTC. Its translation: CAGLRRTDSPPSYEQYF.

In this sample, this clone turned up once. The chain recombines TRBV11-3 with TRBJ2-1; the match to TRBD2 covers 8 bases. Germline V lookup: CDR1 SGHNT, CDR2 YENEEA. CDR3 length: 15 amino acids. The J segment lost 4 bases and the V segment lost 1 base, leaving 3 bases of the junction unmatched. The CDR3 loop reads CASSLVAGTYNEQFF. In nucleotides, the CDR3 is TGTGCCAGCAGCTTAGTAGCGGGGACGTACAATGAGCAGTTCTTC. Full variable domain (outside the CDR3, taken from reference TRBV11-3 and TRBJ2-1): EAGVVQSPRYKIIEKKQPVAFWCNPISGHNTLYWYLQNLGQGPELLIRYENEEAVDDSQLPKDRFSAERLKGVDSTLKIQPAELGDSAVYLCASSLVAGTYNEQFFGPGTRLTVL.

This rearrangement joins TRBV27 to TRBJ2-7, with TRBD2 matching 7 bases. V trimming: 6 bases; J trimming: 0 bases; junction bases outside the gene matches: 8. Germline assignment: CDR1 MNHEY and CDR2 SMNVEV (reference sequence). There are 15 residues in the CDR3. CDR3 in DNA: TGTGCCAGCAGCCGAGTAGCGGGTGGCTCCTACGAGCAGTACTTC. Its translation: CASSRVAGGSYEQYF.

This chain uses TRBV2 with TRBJ2-3, with D possibly TRBD1 on 5 matching bases. Germline V gene data show CDR1 as SNHLY and CDR2 as FYNNEI. Trimming pared 1 base from V and 4 bases from J, leaving 15 bases between. The CDR3 contains 16 residues. The CDR3: CASSEGQLYRSDTQYF. Written as DNA, the CDR3 is TGTGCCAGCAGTGAAGGACAGCTTTATAGGTCAGATACGCAGTATTTT.

This sequence joins TRBV27 and TRBJ2-7; TRBD1 matches 9 bases. The CDR3 is 14 amino acids. Germline V lookup: CDR1 MNHEY, CDR2 SMNVEV (reference sequence). V trimming: 9 bases; J trimming: 4 bases; junction bases outside the gene matches: 10. In DNA, the CDR3 is TGTGCCAGTCGGGACAGGGAGAAGATATACGAGCAGTACTTC. It translates to CASRDREKIYEQYF.

This clone is a singleton in its sample. V is TRBV29-1 and J is TRBJ1-5; D not resolved. Germline CDR1 reads SQVTM; CDR2 reads ANQGSEA. CDR3 size: 14 residues. Trimming took 4 bases from V and 2 from J, leaving 12 bases between them. The CDR3 here is CSVVFTAGNQPQHF. The CDR3 bases are TGCAGCGTTGTATTTACCGCGGGCAATCAGCCCCAGCATTTT.